Given below is one TCR beta chain in context. The sample belongs to a study of cytomegalovirus exposure and HLA in healthy donors. With 60 Vbeta and 13 Jbeta primers, the PCR was carried out. Libraries were prepared by immunoSEQ multiplex PCR; TCRdb keeps only in-frame clonotypes and omits some of them. The sample holds about 89,000 clones, approximately 76% seen once. Germline assignment: CDR1 MNHEY and CDR2 SMNVEV (reference sequence). Trimming shortened V by 6 bases and J by 3 bases, and 14 bases separated the two germline ends. The CDR3 loop spans 14 amino acids. The chain has TRBV27 and TRBJ1-1; no clear D gene. The sequenced sample was PBMCs. This sequence originates from a male donor in good health and CMV-seronegative. Written as DNA, the CDR3 is TGTGCCAGCAGCGTGAGGGCGAGGGACACTGAAGCTTTCTTT. Its protein is CASSVRARDTEAFF.